These 5 T cell receptor beta chains were sequenced from one sample in a study of cytomegalovirus exposure and HLA in healthy donors. Amplification used 60 Vbeta primers and 13 Jbeta primers. Profiling relied on immunoSEQ multiplex PCR, and the TCRdb table lists in-frame clones only, not all of them. The sample gives approximately 100,000 clones, more than 65% of which show up once; approximately 11% is in the top ten. Sequencing was carried out using PBMCs. The receptor source for this set is a man between 35 and 55 years old in good health and CMV-seropositive.

The rearrangement joins TRBV28 to TRBJ1-5; no clear D gene. CDR3 size: 14 residues. The V and J ends lost 6 bases and 8 bases respectively, with 17 bases between them. The germline CDR1 and CDR2 sequences are MDHEN and SYDVKM. The CDR3 DNA reads TGTGCCAGCAGCGCAGGATGGACTCAGGAGCCCCAGCATTTT. Its protein product is CASSAGWTQEPQHF. The complete variable domain, with remaining parts taken from reference TRBV28 and TRBJ1-5, reads DVKVTQSSRYLVKRTGEKVFLECVQDMDHENMFWYRQDPGLGLRLIYFSYDVKMKEKGDIPEGYSVSREKKERFSLILESASTNQTSMYLCASSAGWTQEPQHFGDGTRLSIL.

The chain joins TRBV6-5 to TRBJ2-7; D perhaps matches TRBD2 (5 bases). Trimming left V 5 bases short and J 4 bases short, with 18 bases between. The CDR3 runs to 15 residues. Germline CDR1 is MNHEY and CDR2 is SVGAGI. CDR3 sequence (DNA): TGTGCCAGCAGTCGCGGGTATCCAGCTATTTACGAGCAGTACTTC. This translates into CASSRGYPAIYEQYF.

In this sample, this clone turned up once. The rearrangement joins TRBV5-5 to TRBJ2-3; D not certain. The CDR3 loop spans 14 amino acids. The germline CDR1 and CDR2 sequences are SGHKS and YYEKEE (reference sequence). Trimming cost V 6 bases and J 1 base, with 12 bases left between them. CDR3 nucleotides: TGTGCCAGCAATCCATTGGGCGGCACAGATACGCAGTATTTT. This sequence encodes CASNPLGGTDTQYF.

The chain uses TRBV7-9 and TRBJ2-1; TRBD1 agrees at 11 bases. CDR3 length: 15 residues. The trim removed 3 bases at V and 7 bases at J, leaving 5 bases unmatched. The germline gives CDR1 SEHNR, CDR2 FQNEAQ (reference sequence). The CDR3 bases are TGTGCCAGCAGCTTCTGGGGACAGGGGGGGAATGAGCAGTTCTTC. Translating gives CASSFWGQGGNEQFF. Based on the CDR3 plus reference TRBV7-9 and TRBJ2-1, the full variable domain is DTGVSQNPRHKITKRGQNVTFRCDPISEHNRLYWYRQTLGQGPEFLTYFQNEAQLEKSRLLSDRFSAERPKGSFSTLEIQRTEQGDSAMYLCASSFWGQGGNEQFFGPGTRLTVL.

This clone was seen a single time. V usage is TRBV7-9 and J usage is TRBJ2-7, with 7 bases identical to TRBD1. The ends lost 0 bases at V and 7 bases at J; junction bases unmatched: 6. CDR1 SEHNR and CDR2 FQNEAQ come from the germline V gene (reference sequence). This CDR3 is 14 amino acids long. In DNA form, the CDR3 reads TGTGCCAGCAGCTTAGCCCTAAACAGGGGTGAGCAGTACTTC. Translation gives CASSLALNRGEQYF.